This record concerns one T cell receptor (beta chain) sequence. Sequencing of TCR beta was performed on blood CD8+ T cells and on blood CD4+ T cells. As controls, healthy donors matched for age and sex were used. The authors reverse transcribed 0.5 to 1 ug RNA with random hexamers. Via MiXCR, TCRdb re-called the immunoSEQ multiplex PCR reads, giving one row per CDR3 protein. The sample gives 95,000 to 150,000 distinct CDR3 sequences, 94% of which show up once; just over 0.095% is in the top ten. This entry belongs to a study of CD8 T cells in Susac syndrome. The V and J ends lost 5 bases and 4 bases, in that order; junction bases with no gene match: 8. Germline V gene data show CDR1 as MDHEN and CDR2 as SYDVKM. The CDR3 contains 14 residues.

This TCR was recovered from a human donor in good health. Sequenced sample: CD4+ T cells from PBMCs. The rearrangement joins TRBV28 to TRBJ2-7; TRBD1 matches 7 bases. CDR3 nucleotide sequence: TGTGCCAGCAGTGTTTACAGGGGTCCGTACGAGCAGTACTTC. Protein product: CASSVYRGPYEQYF.